Below, 20 T cell receptor beta chains from the same sample are listed, as sequenced in a study of cytomegalovirus exposure and HLA in healthy donors. Primers: 60 Vbeta forward and 13 Jbeta reverse. TCRdb's copy holds only in-frame clones and misses some; the assay was immunoSEQ multiplex PCR. The repertoire holds about 130,000 clones, 78% seen once, with 1.8% in the top ten. Specimen: PBMCs. The source of these receptors is a woman in her forties in good health and CMV-seronegative.

This clone was observed a single time. The V and J genes are TRBV19 and TRBJ1-1; D is undetermined. The germline V gene encodes CDR1 LNHDA and CDR2 SQIVND (reference sequence). V was shortened by 10 bases and J by 1 base, with 19 bases between the two germline ends. This CDR3 is built from 15 residues. In DNA, the CDR3 is TGTGCCACCCAGATAAGCGGACGAACGAACACTGAAGCTTTCTTT. Protein sequence: CATQISGRTNTEAFF.

The rearrangement joins TRBV5-1 to TRBJ2-2; D call uncertain. With 5 bases removed from V and 2 bases from J, the gap between germline ends came to 7 bases. The CDR3 loop spans 13 amino acids. Germline CDR1 reads SGHRS; CDR2 reads YFSETQ. CDR3 nucleotides: TGCGCCAGCAGGTTCCTAAACACCGGGGAGCTGTTTTTT. Its protein is CASRFLNTGELFF.

The rearrangement uses TRBV7-3 and TRBJ2-2, with 7 bases matching TRBD1. Germline CDR1 SGHTA, CDR2 FQGTGA. The CDR3 sequence is 14 residues long. J was trimmed by 7 bases and V by 5 bases; bases with no gene match: 7. Written as DNA, the CDR3 is TGTGCCAGCAGCGGGGACAGAGTGAACGGGGAGCTGTTTTTT. Translating it yields CASSGDRVNGELFF.

Details on this clone: Compared with germline, one end of the junction differs, possibly owing to a read error. V is TRBV30 and J is TRBJ2-7, with 7 bases fitting TRBD1. The CDR3 is 12 amino acids. In germline, CDR1 is GTSNPN, CDR2 SVGIG (reference sequence). The CDR3 DNA sequence: TGTGCCTGGAGTGGTACGGCTAACCGACAGGGCTTC. It specifies CAWSGTANRQGF.

The table lists this clone with a count of one. The gene calls are TRBV21-1 and TRBJ2-1; the table's D call of TRBD2 was not tested on the DNA. TRBV21-1 is recorded as a pseudogene. The CDR3 sequence is 15 residues long. CDR3 sequence reads: CASSKVGGAYNEQFF. The CDR3 DNA reads as TGTGCCAGCAGCAAAGTAGGCGGAGCCTACAATGAGCAGTTCTTC.

The gene calls are TRBV15 and TRBJ2-3, with a possible D match to TRBD2 (7 bases). CDR3 length: 14 residues. V lost 8 bases and J 4 bases, leaving 16 bases between the germline ends. Germline V gene sequence: CDR1 LNHNV, CDR2 YYDKDF (reference sequence). CDR3 sequence: CATRTAGTADTQYF. CDR3 sequence (DNA): TGTGCCACCCGGACAGCGGGAACAGCAGATACGCAGTATTTT.

The chain uses TRBV11-3 and TRBJ1-4, with 7 bases aligning to TRBD1. V trimming: 3 bases; J trimming: 6 bases; junction bases outside the gene matches: 4. Germline values: CDR1 SGHNT, CDR2 YENEEA. This CDR3 contains 14 residues. CDR3 nucleotide sequence: TGTGCCAGCAGCTTGAAGCAGGGGGATGAAAAACTGTTTTTT. Encoded protein: CASSLKQGDEKLFF.

In regard to this clone: One end of the junction fails to match germline, which may point to a read error. The J gene is TRBJ2-6, the V gene TRBV6-6; tentative D call: TRBD2 (6 bases). Germline values: CDR1 MNHNY, CDR2 SVGAGI (reference sequence). The CDR3 runs to 14 residues. CDR3 sequence (DNA): TGTGCCAGCAGTAAGGGAGGTGGGGCCAACGGCCTGACTTTC. The encoded protein is CASSKGGGANGLTF.

J is TRBJ1-1 and V is TRBV19; tentative D call: TRBD1 (5 bases). This CDR3 spans 15 amino acids. CDR1 and CDR2 (germline): LNHDA, SQIVND (reference sequence). Trimming took off 4 bases at V and 3 bases at J, with 15 bases between the two ends. CDR3 amino acids: CASSSGFTGYTEAFF. The CDR3 DNA sequence: TGTGCCAGTAGTAGTGGGTTCACAGGTTACACTGAAGCTTTCTTT.

DNA of the CDR3: TGTGCCAGCAGCCGAAAGGGAGGTGAGCAGTTCTTC. This translates into CASSRKGGEQFF. The chain combines TRBV7-7 with TRBJ2-1; a weak D match, TRBD2 (6 bases). Deletions cut 5 bases from V and 9 bases from J, with 11 bases between. The CDR3 length is 12 residues. Looked up from germline, CDR1 is SSHAT and CDR2 is FNYEAQ (reference sequence). Drawing the rest from reference TRBV7-7 and TRBJ2-1, the complete variable domain is GAGVSQSPRYKVTKRGQDVTLRCDPISSHATLYWYQQALGQGPEFLTYFNYEAQPDKSGLPSDRFSAERPEGSISTLTIQRTEQRDSAMYRCASSRKGGEQFFGPGTRLTVL.

CDR3 loop: CASSQEARTGELFF. The CDR3 DNA is TGTGCCAGCAGCCAAGAAGCCAGGACAGGGGAGCTGTTTTTT. The rearrangement links TRBV5-4 to TRBJ2-2, with D possibly matching TRBD1 (5 bases). The V and J ends lost 4 bases and 8 bases respectively, with 15 bases between them. The CDR3 totals 14 residues. Germline assignment: CDR1 SGHNT and CDR2 YYREEE (reference sequence).

A few counts support this clone. The rearrangement links TRBV5-1 to TRBJ2-3, with a possible D match to TRBD2 (5 bases). The germline V gene has CDR1 SGHRS and CDR2 YFSETQ. This CDR3 has 16 amino acids. V was trimmed by 1 base and J by 0 bases, leaving 12 bases between them. CDR3 in amino acids: CASSLNSGSSTDTQYF. CDR3 nucleotide sequence: TGCGCCAGCAGCTTGAACAGCGGATCTAGCACAGATACGCAGTATTTT.

The J gene is TRBJ1-4, the V gene TRBV30; TRBD1 agrees at 8 bases. J was trimmed by 7 bases and V by 8 bases; bases with no gene match: 9. The CDR3 spans 13 residues. Germline loops: CDR1 GTSNPN, CDR2 SVGIG (reference sequence). The CDR3, as DNA: TGTGCCCGGGCACAGGGGGGTAGTGAAAAACTGTTTTTT. Protein product: CARAQGGSEKLFF.

The chain is built from TRBV6-6 and TRBJ2-3; D may be TRBD1 (6 bases). The germline V gene has CDR1 MNHNY and CDR2 SVGAGI (reference sequence). The ends were cut back, 2 bases at V and 0 bases at J, with 9 bases in the middle. The CDR3 is 15 amino acids. The CDR3 loop is CASSYVQGSTDTQYF. The CDR3 DNA sequence: TGTGCCAGCAGTTACGTCCAGGGGAGCACAGATACGCAGTATTTT.

This clone was recorded a few times. The V and J genes are TRBV27 and TRBJ1-4, with unresolved D. V lost 6 bases and J 8 bases, leaving 13 bases between the germline ends. In germline, CDR1 is MNHEY, CDR2 SMNVEV (reference sequence). This CDR3 region has 13 residues. The CDR3 bases are TGTGCCAGCAGCGACACGGGAGGAGAAAAACTGTTTTTT. This sequence encodes CASSDTGGEKLFF. The full variable domain, its missing parts supplied by reference TRBV27 and TRBJ1-4, is EAQVTQNPRYLITVTGKKLTVTCSQNMNHEYMSWYRQDPGLGLRQIYYSMNVEVTDKGDVPEGYKVSRKEKRNFPLILESPSPNQTSLYFCASSDTGGEKLFFGSGTQLSVL.

The chain carries TRBV25-1 and TRBJ2-3; D perhaps matches TRBD2 (6 bases). Germline V CDR1 and CDR2: MGHDK, SYGVNS. The CDR3 has 12 amino acids. The CDR3, as DNA: TGTGCGTCCGCGGGGCGCTCAGATACGCAGTATTTT. Translated, it gives CASAGRSDTQYF.

The V gene is TRBV5-8, the J gene TRBJ1-5; D perhaps matches TRBD1 (6 bases). CDR1 and CDR2 from the germline V gene are SGHTS and YDEGEE. The CDR3 has 15 amino acids. The V end was cut by 6 bases, the J end by 4 bases, with 17 bases between. The CDR3 DNA reads TGTGCCAGCACCCCTGGTTGGGGGCGTAATCAGCCCCAGCATTTT. It yields the protein CASTPGWGRNQPQHF.

The chain employs TRBV11-2 and TRBJ2-7; maybe TRBD2 (5 bases). Deletions cut 4 bases from V and 0 bases from J, with 16 bases between. Looked up from germline, CDR1 is SGHAT and CDR2 is FQNNGV. The CDR3 has 16 amino acids. The CDR3 protein is CASSSLRGLHSYEQYF. Here the CDR3 DNA reads TGTGCCAGCAGCTCACTCAGAGGACTGCACTCCTACGAGCAGTACTTC.

The rearrangement links TRBV7-9 to TRBJ2-5; 13 bases are a match to TRBD2. The CDR3 spans 19 residues. The V and J ends lost 5 bases and 1 base, in that order; junction bases with no gene match: 13. The germline V gene encodes CDR1 SEHNR and CDR2 FQNEAQ (reference sequence). DNA for the CDR3: TGTGCCAGCAGCCCATATGGCGGGACTAGCGGGGACTTCCAAGAGACCCAGTACTTC. Encoded protein: CASSPYGGTSGDFQETQYF. The complete variable domain, with remaining parts taken from reference TRBV7-9 and TRBJ2-5, reads DTGVSQNPRHKITKRGQNVTFRCDPISEHNRLYWYRQTLGQGPEFLTYFQNEAQLEKSRLLSDRFSAERPKGSFSTLEIQRTEQGDSAMYLCASSPYGGTSGDFQETQYFGPGTRLLVL.

This rearrangement joins TRBV11-2 to TRBJ2-7; TRBD2 agrees at 7 bases. This CDR3 comprises 15 residues. CDR1 and CDR2 from the germline V gene are SGHAT and FQNNGV. Trimming took 4 bases from V and 9 from J; bases not matched to a gene: 15. CDR3 in amino acids: CASSYTGGGFFGQYF. For the CDR3, the DNA is TGTGCCAGCAGCTACACCGGGGGAGGGTTCTTTGGGCAGTACTTC.